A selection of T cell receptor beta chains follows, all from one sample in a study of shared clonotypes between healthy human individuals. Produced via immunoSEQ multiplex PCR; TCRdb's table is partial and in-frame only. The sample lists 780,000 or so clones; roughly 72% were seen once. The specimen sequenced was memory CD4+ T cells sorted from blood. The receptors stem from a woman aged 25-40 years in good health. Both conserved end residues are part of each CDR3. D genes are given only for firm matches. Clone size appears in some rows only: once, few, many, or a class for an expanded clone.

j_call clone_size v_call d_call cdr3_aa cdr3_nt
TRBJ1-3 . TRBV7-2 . CASSHRQTSSGNTIYF TGTGCCAGCAGCCATAGACAGACGAGCTCTGGAAACACCATATATTTT
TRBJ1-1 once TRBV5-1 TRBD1 CASSLLTGGVNEAFF TGCGCCAGCAGCCTGCTGACAGGGGGTGTTAATGAAGCTTTCTTT
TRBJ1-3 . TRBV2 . CASSERGYTIYF TGTGCCAGCAGTGAAAGGGGGTACACCATATATTTT
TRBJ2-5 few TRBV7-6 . CASRAGGETQYF TGTGCCAGCAGGGCCGGCGGTGAGACCCAGTACTTC
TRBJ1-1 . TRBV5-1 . CASSLAGSRQRRAFF TGCGCCAGCAGCTTGGCCGGCAGCAGACAACGAAGAGCTTTCTTT
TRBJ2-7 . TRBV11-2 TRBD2 CASNGLAGIYEQYF TGTGCCAGCAACGGACTAGCGGGTATCTACGAGCAGTACTTC
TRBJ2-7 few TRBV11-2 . CASSLIPGSSYEQYF TGTGCCAGCAGCTTAATTCCTGGGAGCTCCTACGAGCAGTACTTC
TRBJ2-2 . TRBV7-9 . CASSHVRDNTGELFF TGTGCCAGCAGCCACGTAAGAGATAACACCGGGGAGCTGTTTTTT
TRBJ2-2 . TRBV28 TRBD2 CATKKREVNTGELFF TGTGCCACCAAGAAGCGGGAGGTAAACACCGGGGAGCTGTTTTTT
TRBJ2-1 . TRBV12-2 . CASRLVYGRKVEQFF TGTGCAAGTCGCTTAGTGTACGGGAGAAAGGTTGAGCAGTTCTTC
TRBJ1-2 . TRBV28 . CASSQGLNYGYTF TGTGCCAGCAGTCAGGGCCTAAACTATGGCTACACCTTT
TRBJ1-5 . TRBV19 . CASSILTGGNQPQHF TGTGCCAGTAGTATTCTTACCGGCGGCAATCAGCCCCAGCATTTT
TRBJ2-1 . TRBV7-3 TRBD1 CASSSKQGAFYNEQFF TGTGCCAGCAGCTCGAAACAGGGGGCCTTCTACAATGAGCAGTTCTTC
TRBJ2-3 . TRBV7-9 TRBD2 CASSKGGLAGDTQYF TGTGCCAGCAGCAAGGGGGGACTAGCGGGAGATACGCAGTATTTT
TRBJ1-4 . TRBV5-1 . CASSLVGSGNEKLFF TGCGCCAGCAGCTTGGTGGGGTCGGGGAATGAAAAACTGTTTTTT
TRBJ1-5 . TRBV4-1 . CASSPYQGPASNQPQHF TGCGCCAGCAGCCCTTACCAGGGACCCGCTAGCAATCAGCCCCAGCATTTT
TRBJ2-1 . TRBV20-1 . CSASPDEQFF TGCAGTGCTTCACCGGATGAGCAGTTCTTC
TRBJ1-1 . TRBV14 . CASSQEWGLNTEAFF TGTGCCAGCAGCCAAGAATGGGGCCTGAACACTGAAGCTTTCTTT
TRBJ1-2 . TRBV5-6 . CASSFYGENYGYTF TGTGCCAGCAGCTTTTACGGGGAGAACTATGGCTACACCTTC
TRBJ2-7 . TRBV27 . CASATGARSEQYF TGTGCCTCCGCGACCGGGGCCCGGAGCGAGCAGTACTTC
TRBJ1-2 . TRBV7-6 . CAVGRGASFAHGYTF TGTGCCGTCGGGCGGGGCGCGAGTTTCGCCCATGGCTACACCTTC
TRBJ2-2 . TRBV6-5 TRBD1 CATKDRVNTGELFF TGTGCCACCAAGGACAGGGTCAACACCGGGGAGCTGTTTTTT
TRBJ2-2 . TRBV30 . CAWRGSGELFF TGTGCCTGGAGAGGAAGCGGGGAGCTGTTTTTT
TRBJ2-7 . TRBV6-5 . CASSSGPSTYEQYF TGTGCCAGCAGTTCGGGCCCGTCAACCTACGAGCAGTACTTC
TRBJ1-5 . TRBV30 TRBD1 CAWSGDSIIRTQPQHF TGTGCCTGGAGTGGGGACAGCATCATACGGACTCAGCCCCAGCATTTT
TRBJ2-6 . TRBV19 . CASQRGGSGANVLTF TGTGCCAGTCAAAGAGGGGGCTCTGGGGCCAACGTCCTGACTTTC
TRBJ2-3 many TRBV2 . CASNKGGLDTQYF TGTGCCAGCAATAAGGGGGGGTTGGATACGCAGTATTTT
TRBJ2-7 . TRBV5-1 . CASSLALGGLSSYEQYF TGCGCCAGCAGCTTGGCCCTGGGCGGCCTAAGCTCCTACGAGCAGTACTTC
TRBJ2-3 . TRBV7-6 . CASSSNPSLRGGLTDTQYF TGTGCCAGCAGCTCTAACCCCTCTCTAAGGGGCGGGCTCACAGATACGCAGTATTTT
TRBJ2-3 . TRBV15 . CATSRDLATIADTQYF TGTGCCACCAGCAGAGATCTTGCCACGATTGCGGATACGCAGTATTTT
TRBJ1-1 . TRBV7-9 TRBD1 CASSLVQGRGAFF TGTGCCAGCAGCTTAGTACAGGGGCGGGGAGCTTTCTTT
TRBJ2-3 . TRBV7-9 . CASSLDGGPTDTQYF TGTGCCAGCAGCTTAGACGGGGGACCCACAGATACGCAGTATTTT
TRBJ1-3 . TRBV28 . CASSSETSGNTIYF TGTGCCAGCAGTTCTGAGACCTCTGGAAACACCATATATTTT
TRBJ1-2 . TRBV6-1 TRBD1 CASSEQGGSYGYTF TGTGCCAGCAGTGAACAGGGGGGGAGCTATGGCTACACCTTC
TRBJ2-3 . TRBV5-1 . CASTLAGISDTQYF TGCGCCAGCACCTTGGCGGGGATCTCAGATACGCAGTATTTT
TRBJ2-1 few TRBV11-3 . CASSSGGYNEQFF TGTGCCAGCAGCTCCGGGGGTTACAATGAGCAGTTCTTC
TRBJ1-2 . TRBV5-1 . CASSLWARGANYGYTF TGCGCCAGCAGCTTGTGGGCCAGGGGAGCTAACTATGGCTACACCTTC
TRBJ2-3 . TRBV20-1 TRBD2 CSATSGSSSYF TGCAGTGCTACCAGCGGGAGCTCCTCGTATTTT
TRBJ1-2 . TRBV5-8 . CASTNAWDYGYTF TGTGCCAGCACCAACGCTTGGGACTATGGCTACACCTTC
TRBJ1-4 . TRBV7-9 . CASSPGAANEKLFF TGTGCCAGCAGCCCAGGCGCGGCTAATGAAAAACTGTTTTTT
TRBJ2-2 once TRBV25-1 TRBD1 CASSATGVGGELFF TGTGCCAGCAGTGCCACAGGGGTAGGCGGGGAGCTGTTTTTT
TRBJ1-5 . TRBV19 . CASSIGGGSGNQPQHF TGTGCCAGTAGTATAGGGGGAGGGAGTGGCAATCAGCCCCAGCATTTT
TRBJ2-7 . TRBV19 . CASSIAGRRHEQYF TGTGCCAGTAGTATAGCGGGACGGAGACACGAGCAGTACTTC
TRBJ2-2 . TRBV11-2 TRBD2 CASSPHGAGGRTGELFF TGTGCCAGCAGCCCCCATGGGGCGGGAGGGCGGACCGGGGAGCTGTTTTTT
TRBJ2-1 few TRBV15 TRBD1 CATGTGQGSYNEQFF TGTGCCACAGGTACGGGACAGGGAAGCTACAATGAGCAGTTCTTC
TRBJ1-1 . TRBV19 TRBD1 CASSTPNRGRTEAFF TGTGCCAGTAGTACACCAAACAGGGGCCGCACTGAAGCTTTCTTT
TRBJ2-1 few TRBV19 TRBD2 CASSRRLAGGGNEQFF TGTGCCAGTAGCCGTAGACTAGCGGGAGGTGGCAATGAGCAGTTCTTC
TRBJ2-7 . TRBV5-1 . CASSLLIAASGREQYF TGCGCCAGCAGCTTGTTGATAGCGGCTTCTGGGCGCGAGCAGTACTTC
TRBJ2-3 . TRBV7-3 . CASSSSSDTQYF TGTGCCAGCAGCTCTTCGTCAGATACGCAGTATTTT
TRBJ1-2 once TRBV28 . CASSGGGGIANYGYTF TGTGCCAGCAGTGGAGGAGGTGGAATTGCTAACTATGGCTACACCTTC
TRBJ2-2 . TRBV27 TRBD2 CASLGGRVGTGELFF TGTGCCAGCCTAGGCGGGAGAGTGGGCACCGGGGAGCTGTTTTTT
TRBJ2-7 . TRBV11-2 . CASSPPLAGLSYEQYF TGTGCCAGCAGCCCCCCCTTGGCTGGCCTTTCCTACGAGCAGTACTTC
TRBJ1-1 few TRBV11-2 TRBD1 CASSPGQVLNTEAFF TGTGCCAGCAGCCCAGGACAGGTTCTGAACACTGAAGCTTTCTTT
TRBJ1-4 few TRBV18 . CASSRDTEKLFF TGTGCCAGCTCACGGGACACAGAAAAACTGTTTTTT
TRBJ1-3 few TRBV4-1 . CASSQSGTNRGNTIYF TGCGCCAGCAGCCAGTCCGGCACCAACAGGGGAAACACCATATATTTT
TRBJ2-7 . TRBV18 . CASSLESSYEQYF TGTGCCAGCTCACTAGAGAGCTCCTACGAGCAGTACTTC
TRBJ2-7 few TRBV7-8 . CASSLQVTSSYEQYF TGTGCCAGCAGCTTACAGGTGACTTCTTCCTACGAGCAGTACTTC
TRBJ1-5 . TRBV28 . CASSLGPLGVSNQPQHF TGTGCCAGCAGTTTAGGGCCCCTAGGGGTATCCAATCAGCCCCAGCATTTT